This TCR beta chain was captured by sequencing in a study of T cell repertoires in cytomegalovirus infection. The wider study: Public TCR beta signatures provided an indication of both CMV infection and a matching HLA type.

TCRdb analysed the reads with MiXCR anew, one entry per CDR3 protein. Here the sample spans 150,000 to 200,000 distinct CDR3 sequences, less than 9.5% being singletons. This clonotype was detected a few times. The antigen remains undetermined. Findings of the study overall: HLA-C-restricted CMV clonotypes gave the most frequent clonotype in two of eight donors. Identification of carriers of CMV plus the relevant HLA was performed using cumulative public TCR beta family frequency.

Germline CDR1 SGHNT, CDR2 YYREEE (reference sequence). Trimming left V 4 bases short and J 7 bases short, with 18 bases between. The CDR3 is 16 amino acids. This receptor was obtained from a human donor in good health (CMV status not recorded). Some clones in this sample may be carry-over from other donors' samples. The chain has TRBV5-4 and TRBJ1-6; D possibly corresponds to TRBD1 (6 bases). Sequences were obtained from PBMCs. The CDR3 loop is CASSGALGGPNSPLHF. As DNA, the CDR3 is TGTGCCAGCAGCGGGGCCCTCGGGGGGCCAAATTCACCCCTCCACTTT.